Detailed here is one T cell receptor beta chain. The same CDR3 is also encoded by other DNA sequences in this sample. Assay used: immunoSEQ multiplex PCR; TCRdb lists only in-frame clones, some missing. The repertoire has 250,000 to 300,000 clones, 75% to 90% of them found once; the top ten carry 1.5% to 2%. The data are from a study of blood T cell repertoires in COVID-19. In the study overall: COVID-19 samples from acute and convalescent phases originated in the United States, Italy and Spain.

The CDR3 contains 12 residues. V shed 4 bases, J shed 3 bases, and the junction held 2 bases outside the gene matches. The germline V gene has CDR1 SQVTM and CDR2 ANQGSEA. In Cohort 3, a recovered donor had either two negative PCRs, clearance, or symptom resolution. The gene calls are TRBV29-1 and TRBJ2-7, with 8 bases lining up with TRBD1. The source material was PBMCs or T cells enriched from blood (not recorded which). This sequence originates from a woman aged 45 to 65 who had recovered from COVID-19. The CDR3 region is CSVGTGGYEQYF. The CDR3 coding sequence is TGCAGCGTTGGCACAGGGGGCTACGAGCAGTACTTC.